The sequence of this T cell receptor beta chain was determined in a study of blood T cell repertoires in COVID-19 (TCRdb year 2020). Regarding the research as a whole: Collaborator samples came from the United States, Italy and Spain and covered acute and convalescent phases of COVID-19. Where HLA class I and class II types were available, the types were taken from metadata supplied by the sample provider, not from assay-based typing. A de-identified subject ID, COVID-19 status, age in years and sex were almost always included in the sample metadata. Samples came from the ongoing ImmuneRACE study (first 160 participants) plus 1,254 subjects from 6 global collaborators. A freely available public database, intended as a resource for researchers studying the immune response to SARS-CoV-2, is where the repertoires were released. Subjects who had been exposed to COVID-19, were actively infected with it, or had recovered from it provided the deeply sampled blood TCRbeta repertoires that made up the dataset. The material from the prospective study consisted of cDNA or gDNA derived from T cells, B-cell-depleted T cells, or PBMCs. What the work shows at the level of the full study, not this receptor alone: How much clinical and demographic metadata was included differed by source and by participant, and the metadata was provided uncurated.

Inclusive of the bounding cysteine and phenylalanine, the CDR3 is 11 residues long. Only the CDR3 region is kept as DNA, spanning 33 bases read in frame from base 1. The germline V gene (reference sequence) supplies CDR1 DFQATT and CDR2 SNEGSKA. The immunoSEQ Assay, a bias-controlled multiplex PCR, was used to amplify TCRbeta CDR3 regions from genomic DNA. The study's processing was this. Nucleated cell counts per sample were estimated from amplification of reference gene primers within the assay. To quantify the absolute abundance of each unique TCRbeta CDR3 rearrangement, sequence reads were collapsed and filtered. Productive Simpson clonality was computed per sample as the square root of Simpson's diversity index over productive rearrangements. Here the immuneACCESS table is served through TCRdb, limited to in-frame sequences with V and J called. Missing clones are a known gap in these copies; in checked studies unresolved V genes cover under half, and the rest lacks a known reason. V, J and clone size are those of that table, while D and trimming were read from the DNA. This sample is represented by a few hundred thousand clones; more than 80% of them were singletons. The ten largest make up over 0.95% of the sample.

Participants in the prospective study were aged 18 to 89 years, lived in under 30 United States geographic areas, and enrolled through a virtual design. Cohort assignment in the prospective study relied on participant-reported clinical history from a screening survey and a study questionnaire. Recovered participants in ImmuneRACE Cohort 3 were defined by two consecutive negative NP/OP PCR tests, clearance by a healthcare professional, or resolution of symptoms. In the prospective study, whole blood, serum and a nasopharyngeal or oropharyngeal swab were collected from each participant by mobile phlebotomists. Over an approximately two-month period, participants in the prospective study had the option of providing additional blood draws and questionnaires. Prospective study blood samples were shipped either frozen or at room temperature before DNA extraction. This clone was counted a few times. It has no known antigen specificity. A junction end diverges from the germline sequence, so it may reflect a read error.

Input material: PBMCs or T cells enriched from blood (not recorded which). This chain joins TRBV20-1 to TRBJ2-2; the best D guess is TRBD1, with 6 bases matching. The receptor was isolated from a man aged 30 to 45 who had recovered from COVID-19. For the CDR3, the sequence is CSARRDKELFF. The nucleotide sequence reads as follows: TGCAGTGCTAGACGGGACAAGGAGTTGTTTTTT.